A single sample is the source of the 3 T cell receptor beta chains below, sequenced in a study of blood T cell repertoires in COVID-19. TCRdb's copy holds only in-frame clones and misses some; the assay was immunoSEQ multiplex PCR. The sample includes roughly 50,000 clones, 86% of them seen just once. The sequenced material came from peripheral blood. The source is a human donor in a cohort sampled during active COVID-19.

V usage is TRBV2 and J usage is TRBJ2-7; D possibly corresponds to TRBD2 (6 bases). With 5 bases removed from V and 2 bases from J, the gap between germline ends came to 13 bases. CDR1 SNHLY and CDR2 FYNNEI come from the germline V gene. The CDR3 has 14 amino acids. CDR3 coding DNA: TGTGCCAGCAGTCGGGACTGGGGAGCCTACGAGCAGTACTTC. Translated, it gives CASSRDWGAYEQYF.

V is TRBV18 and J is TRBJ2-7; 9 bases agree with TRBD1. Germline CDR1 KGHSH, CDR2 LQKENI. The V and J ends lost 6 bases and 4 bases, in that order; junction bases with no gene match: 7. This CDR3 has 14 amino acids. The CDR3 coding sequence is TGTGCCAGCTCGTCGGGACAGGGTAAATACGAGCAGTACTTC. Protein product: CASSSGQGKYEQYF.

The rearrangement links TRBV28 to TRBJ1-6; D gene uncertain. This CDR3 comprises 12 residues. Germline CDR1 and CDR2: MDHEN and SYDVKM. V lost 6 bases and J lost 7, with 7 bases in between. CDR3 DNA sequence: TGTGCCAGCAGGCTCCTAAATTCACCCCTCCACTTT. It encodes CASRLLNSPLHF.